This T cell receptor (beta chain) was recorded in a study of CD8 T cells in Susac syndrome. CD8+ and CD4+ T cells from blood underwent TCR beta sequencing. Those who served as multiple sclerosis controls were treatment-naive patients with stable or active relapsing-remitting disease. TEMRA cells were FACS-enriched, unlike CD8+ and CD4+ T cells, which were negatively isolated. Random-hexamer reverse transcription was applied to about 0.5 to 1 ug RNA. Amplification of TCR beta CDR3 by immunoSEQ multiplex PCR spanned 54 Vbeta and 13 Jbeta. TCRdb recomputed calls from the immunoSEQ multiplex PCR reads with MiXCR, one row per CDR3 protein. Of roughly 130,000 distinct CDR3 sequences detected, less than 95% appear once; the ten largest clones hold 0.095% to 0.15%. CDR1 is LGHNA, CDR2 YSLEER, per germline. Trimming left V 1 base short and J 3 bases short, with 6 bases between. The CDR3 has 13 amino acids.

The rearrangement uses TRBV4-3 and TRBJ1-1; no clear D. The sequenced material came from CD4+ T cells from PBMCs. The clonotype comes from a human donor with multiple sclerosis. Here the CDR3 reads CASSQAGDTEAFF. The CDR3 nucleotides are TGCGCCAGCAGCCAAGCCGGGGACACTGAAGCTTTCTTT.